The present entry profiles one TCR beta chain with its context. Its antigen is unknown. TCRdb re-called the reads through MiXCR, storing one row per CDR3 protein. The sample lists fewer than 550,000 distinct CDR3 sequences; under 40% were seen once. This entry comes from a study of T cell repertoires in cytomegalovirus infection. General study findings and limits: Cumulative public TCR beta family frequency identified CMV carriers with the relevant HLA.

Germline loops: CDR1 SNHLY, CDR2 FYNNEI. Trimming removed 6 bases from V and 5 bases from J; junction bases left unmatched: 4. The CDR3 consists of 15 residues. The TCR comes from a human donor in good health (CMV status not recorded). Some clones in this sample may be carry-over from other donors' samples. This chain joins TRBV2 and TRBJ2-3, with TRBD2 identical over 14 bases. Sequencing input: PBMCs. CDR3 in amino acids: CASSRLAGGIDTQYF. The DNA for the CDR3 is TGTGCCAGCAGCAGACTAGCGGGGGGGATAGATACGCAGTATTTT.